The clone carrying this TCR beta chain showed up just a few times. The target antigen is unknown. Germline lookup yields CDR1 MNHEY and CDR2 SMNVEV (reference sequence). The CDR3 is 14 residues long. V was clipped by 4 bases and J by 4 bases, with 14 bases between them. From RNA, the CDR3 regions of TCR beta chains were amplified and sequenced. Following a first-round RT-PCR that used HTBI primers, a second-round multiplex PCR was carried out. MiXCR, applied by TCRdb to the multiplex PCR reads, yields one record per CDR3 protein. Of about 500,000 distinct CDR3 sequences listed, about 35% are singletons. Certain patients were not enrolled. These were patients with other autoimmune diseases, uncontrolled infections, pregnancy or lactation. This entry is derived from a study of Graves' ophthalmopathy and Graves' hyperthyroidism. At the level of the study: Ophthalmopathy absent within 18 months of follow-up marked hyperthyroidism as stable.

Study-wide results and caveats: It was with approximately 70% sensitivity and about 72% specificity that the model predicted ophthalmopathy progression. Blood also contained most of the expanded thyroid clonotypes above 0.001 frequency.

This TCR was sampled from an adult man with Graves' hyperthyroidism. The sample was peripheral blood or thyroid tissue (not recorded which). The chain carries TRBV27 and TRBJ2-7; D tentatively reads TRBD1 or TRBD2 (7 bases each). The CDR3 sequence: CASSWAGGGYEQYF. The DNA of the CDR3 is TGTGCCAGCAGTTGGGCAGGGGGAGGGTACGAGCAGTACTTC.